A single sample is the source of the 22 T cell receptor beta chains below, sequenced in a study of PD-L1 blockade in urothelial cancer. This table comes from immunoSEQ multiplex PCR, and its TCRdb copy is limited to in-frame clones, with some not included. The sample has some 100,000 clones, roughly nine tenths seen once; the top ten hold around 0.94%. Time point given: pretreatment peripheral blood. The specimen was PBMCs, collected around atezolizumab (anti-PD-L1) treatment. These receptors were obtained from a woman of 80 years or more with urothelial cancer.

This rearrangement joins TRBV5-1 to TRBJ1-3; D might be TRBD1 (6 bases). The CDR3 loop spans 15 amino acids. V lost 4 bases, J lost 1 base, and 12 bases lay in between. Germline CDR1 reads SGHRS; CDR2 reads YFSETQ. The CDR3 loop is CASSPGTISGNTIYF. The CDR3 DNA reads TGCGCCAGCAGCCCCGGGACAATATCTGGAAACACCATATATTTT.

CDR3 region: CASSLGTGGLNTEAFF. In nucleotides, the CDR3 is TGCGCCAGCAGCTTGGGGACAGGGGGTCTGAACACTGAAGCTTTCTTT. The chain recombines TRBV5-1 with TRBJ1-1; 10 nucleotides agree with TRBD1. In germline, CDR1 is SGHRS, CDR2 YFSETQ. J was trimmed by 0 bases and V by 0 bases; bases with no gene match: 2. This CDR3 comprises 16 residues.

The V gene is TRBV6-4, the J gene TRBJ2-2; tentative D call: TRBD1 (6 bases). There are 17 residues in the CDR3. V gave up 0 bases and J gave up 0 bases, with 11 bases separating them. Looked up from germline, CDR1 is MRHNA and CDR2 is SNTAGT. The CDR3 sequence is CASSDSAAGANTGELFF. As DNA, the CDR3 is TGTGCCAGCAGTGACTCTGCGGCAGGGGCGAACACCGGGGAGCTGTTTTTT.

This sequence joins TRBV19 and TRBJ2-6; the match to TRBD2 covers 7 bases. The V and J ends lost 6 bases and 2 bases, in that order; junction bases with no gene match: 7. There are 16 residues in the CDR3. The germline V gene has CDR1 LNHDA and CDR2 SQIVND (reference sequence). The DNA for the CDR3 is TGTGCCAGTAGCATAAGGGGAGGGGCTGGGGCCAACGTCCTGACTTTC. This gives the protein CASSIRGGAGANVLTF.

The sample holds one count of this clone. CDR3 nucleotide sequence: TGTGCCACCAGCAGAGATCAGGACAGGGTCTACGAGCAGTACTTC. It encodes CATSRDQDRVYEQYF. The chain links TRBV15 to TRBJ2-7; 8 bases are shared with TRBD1. CDR1 LNHNV and CDR2 YYDKDF come from the germline V gene (reference sequence). V lost 0 bases, J lost 3 bases, and 4 bases stayed unmatched. The CDR3 loop spans 15 amino acids.

The chain carries TRBV7-6 and TRBJ2-2; 10 bases match TRBD2. V shed 6 bases and J 5 bases; nucleotides not matched to a gene: 6. The V gene's germline CDR1 is SGHVS and CDR2 FNYEAQ. The CDR3 runs to 15 residues. The CDR3 is CASRSSGSNTGELFF. The CDR3 region has the DNA TGTGCCAGCAGATCTAGCGGGAGTAATACCGGGGAGCTGTTTTTT.

CDR3 coding DNA: TGTGCCAGCAGTGAAGGTCCGCTATCCCGGGAGACCCAGTACTTC. This translates into CASSEGPLSRETQYF. The J gene is TRBJ2-5, the V gene TRBV2; no reliable D call. Trimming removed 1 base at V and 5 bases at J, with 14 bases between. Germline-derived CDR1 and CDR2 are SNHLY and FYNNEI. The CDR3 consists of 15 residues.

This chain connects TRBV9 to TRBJ2-1; 8 nucleotides align to TRBD2. V lost 6 bases and J lost 1; bases outside the gene matches: 6. Germline V gene lookup returns CDR1 SGDLS and CDR2 YYNGEE. The CDR3 spans 15 residues. The DNA of the CDR3 is TGTGCCAGCAACCCGGGGGGGTTGTCCTACAATGAGCAGTTCTTC. This codes for CASNPGGLSYNEQFF. Full variable domain (missing parts from reference TRBV9 and TRBJ2-1): DSGVTQTPKHLITATGQRVTLRCSPRSGDLSVYWYQQSLDQGLQFLIQYYNGEERAKGNILERFSAQQFPDLHSELNLSSLELGDSALYFCASNPGGLSYNEQFFGPGTRLTVL.

This rearrangement joins TRBV6-6 to TRBJ2-7; D might be TRBD2 (5 bases). The CDR3 sequence is 13 residues long. In germline, CDR1 is MNHNY, CDR2 SVGAGI (reference sequence). The V end was cut by 6 bases, the J end by 6 bases, with 15 bases between. The CDR3 DNA reads as TGTGCCAGCAGACCCGAAGCGGCGGGCGAGCAGTACTTC. Translation: CASRPEAAGEQYF.

The genes are TRBV4-1 and TRBJ1-5; D not certain. Trimming took 0 bases from V and 0 from J, leaving 9 bases between them. Germline V gene sequence: CDR1 MGHRA, CDR2 YSYEKL. The length of the CDR3 is 16 residues. The CDR3 loop reads CASSQEQPYSNQPQHF. CDR3 nucleotide sequence: TGCGCCAGCAGCCAAGAACAACCATATAGCAATCAGCCCCAGCATTTT.

The chain recombines TRBV28 with TRBJ1-5; 7 bases agree with TRBD1. The CDR3 consists of 15 residues. Germline loops: CDR1 MDHEN, CDR2 SYDVKM. The junction had 16 bases not matched to a gene; V was cut back by 6 bases and J by 11 bases. The CDR3 coding sequence is TGTGCCAGCAGCCGGGACAGTTTGTCATCAGCGACCCAGCATTTT. This sequence encodes CASSRDSLSSATQHF.

On this clone itself: Other DNA sequences in the sample encode the same CDR3. The chain carries TRBV9 and TRBJ2-2, with D possibly TRBD1 on 5 matching bases. CDR3 size: 13 residues. Germline V lookup: CDR1 SGDLS, CDR2 YYNGEE. Deletions cut 0 bases from V and 5 bases from J, with 5 bases between. DNA for the CDR3: TGTGCCAGCAGCGTAGCAGGGACCGGGGAGCTGTTTTTT. This sequence encodes CASSVAGTGELFF.

This chain links TRBV15 with TRBJ1-2; 8 bases map to TRBD1. V was pared by 3 bases and J by 5 bases, with 8 bases of the junction left unmatched. This CDR3 comprises 15 residues. Germline V gene lookup returns CDR1 LNHNV and CDR2 YYDKDF (reference sequence). In DNA form, the CDR3 reads TGTGCCACCAGCAGCGACAGGGGCGTAACTTATGGCTACACCTTC. Protein product: CATSSDRGVTYGYTF.

The genes are TRBV27 and TRBJ1-1, with 7 nucleotides matching TRBD1. CDR3 length equals 14 residues. Unmatched junction bases numbered 6, after V lost 7 bases and J lost 1 base. Germline V CDR1 and CDR2: MNHEY, SMNVEV (reference sequence). CDR3 coding DNA: TGTGCCAGCACCCCGACAGGGAGGAACACTGAAGCTTTCTTT. This gives the protein CASTPTGRNTEAFF.

The chain carries TRBV11-2 and TRBJ2-1; 14 positions agree with TRBD2. Germline CDR1 reads SGHAT; CDR2 reads FQNNGV. This CDR3 is built from 17 residues. With 5 bases clipped from V and 3 bases from J, the junction kept 6 bases outside the gene matches. This CDR3 is CASSVGTSGGFYNEQFF. CDR3 in DNA: TGTGCCAGCAGCGTCGGGACTAGCGGGGGTTTCTACAATGAGCAGTTCTTC.

The chain is built from TRBV5-1 and TRBJ2-5, with 11 nucleotides matching TRBD1. J lost 3 bases, V lost 4 bases, and 5 bases had no gene match. This CDR3 comprises 15 residues. CDR1 is SGHRS, CDR2 YFSETQ, per germline. In nucleotides, the CDR3 is TGCGCCAGCAGCAGAGGGGACAGGGGGGAAGAGACCCAGTACTTC. Amino acid sequence: CASSRGDRGEETQYF.

This sequence joins TRBV27 and TRBJ1-4; perhaps TRBD1 as D (5 bases). Trimming stripped 2 bases from V and 9 bases from J, with 22 bases between. The V gene's germline CDR1 is MNHEY and CDR2 SMNVEV (reference sequence). The CDR3 covers 17 residues. The CDR3 DNA is TGTGCCAGCAGTTTAAGTGGTACGGACATGTTTGATCAAAAACTGTTTTTT. Translation: CASSLSGTDMFDQKLFF.

The chain employs TRBV7-9 and TRBJ2-5; 12 nucleotides line up with TRBD2. The CDR3 extends over 15 amino acids. Germline V gene lookup returns CDR1 SEHNR and CDR2 FQNEAQ (reference sequence). The junction had 6 bases not matched to a gene; V was cut back by 4 bases and J by 6 bases. The CDR3 DNA sequence: TGTGCCAGCAGCTCGAGGACTAGCGGGACAAAGACCCAGTACTTC. It specifies CASSSRTSGTKTQYF.

This clone was observed a single time. The CDR3 DNA reads TGTGCCAGCAGCGCGGGACGGACGATAGTAGATGGCTACACCTTC. Translation: CASSAGRTIVDGYTF. V gene TRBV5-4 combines with J gene TRBJ1-2; weak D call: TRBD1 (5 bases). With 4 bases removed from V and 6 bases from J, the gap between germline ends came to 19 bases. The CDR3 length is 15 residues. Germline V gene lookup returns CDR1 SGHNT and CDR2 YYREEE (reference sequence).

The gene calls are TRBV7-9 and TRBJ1-2, with 8 positions matching TRBD1. The J segment lost 6 bases and the V segment lost 5 bases, leaving 2 bases of the junction unmatched. The CDR3 runs 12 residues. Germline V CDR1 and CDR2: SEHNR, FQNEAQ (reference sequence). The DNA of the CDR3 is TGTGCCAGCAGCCTGACAGGGGATGGCTACACCTTC. Translating gives CASSLTGDGYTF.

The chain combines TRBV6-1 with TRBJ1-1, with no clear D. V gave up 1 base and J gave up 2 bases, with 8 bases separating them. The CDR3 is 14 residues long. Germline V CDR1 and CDR2: MNHNS, SASEGT. The CDR3 bases are TGTGCCAGCAGTGAAGTCCGGGGTAACACTGAAGCTTTCTTT. Protein product: CASSEVRGNTEAFF.

This chain connects TRBV25-1 to TRBJ1-3, with a weak D call TRBD1 (5 bases). The CDR3 is 15 residues long. Germline CDR1 and CDR2: MGHDK and SYGVNS. V lost 3 bases, J lost 2 bases, and 11 bases lay in between. The CDR3 protein is CASSEKRGTGNTIYF. The CDR3 region has the DNA TGTGCCAGCAGTGAGAAAAGGGGTACTGGAAACACCATATATTTT.